Listed below are T cell receptor beta chains from one sample, sequenced in a study of CD8+ T cells in alopecia areata. Some clones are missing from TCRdb's copy, which holds only in-frame ones; the method was immunoSEQ multiplex PCR. This table holds 90,000 to 150,000 clones, approximately 53% found once. This specimen was CD4+ T cells sorted from blood, taken at week 4, from a patient treated with tofacitinib. The source of these receptors is a human donor with alopecia areata. Both conserved end residues are part of each CDR3. A D gene is named only where the DNA matches it firmly. A row's size may be missing; if present it is once, few, many or a size class.

V,D,J,size,DNA,CDR3
TRBV30,NA,TRBJ2-3,NA,TGTGCCTGGAGTACCGCAGATACGCAGTATTTT,CAWSTADTQYF
TRBV29-1,NA,TRBJ1-2,NA,TGCAGCGTGGCTCGGACAGTCAACTATGGCTACACCTTC,CSVARTVNYGYTF
TRBV5-1,TRBD1,TRBJ1-2,NA,TGCGCCAGCCATCCGAACCGGGACAGGGGTTTAACGCACTATGGCTACACCTTC,CASHPNRDRGLTHYGYTF
TRBV5-6,NA,TRBJ1-1,once,TGTGCCAGCAGTATCAGGGTGTGGAACACTGAAGCTTTCTTT,CASSIRVWNTEAFF
TRBV30,TRBD1,TRBJ2-4,few,TGTGCCTGGAGTGAAGGACAGGGCGGCATTCAGTACTTC,CAWSEGQGGIQYF
TRBV30,TRBD2,TRBJ2-4,few,TGTGCCTGCTTGGGGAGGGGATCGGAAAACATTCAGTACTTC,CACLGRGSENIQYF
TRBV6-1,TRBD2,TRBJ2-5,NA,TGTGCCAGCAGTGAAGACGGGGGGTTCCAAGAGACCCAGTACTTC,CASSEDGGFQETQYF
TRBV25-1,NA,TRBJ2-5,NA,TGTGCCAGCAGTGAGGGGCGGGGGACCCAGTACTTC,CASSEGRGTQYF
TRBV7-9,NA,TRBJ2-3,NA,TGTGCCAGCAGTTACACAGATACGCAGTATTTT,CASSYTDTQYF
TRBV5-1,TRBD1,TRBJ1-1,NA,TGCGCCAGCAGCGCCGGACAGGGTTTAGGCACTGAAGCTTTCTTT,CASSAGQGLGTEAFF
TRBV19,NA,TRBJ2-1,NA,TGTGCCAGTAGTATGGGAGACCGCAACAATGAGCAGTTCTTC,CASSMGDRNNEQFF
TRBV30,NA,TRBJ1-6,NA,TGTGCCTGGAGTGTATTGTCAGCCCTCCTTGATAATTCACCCCTCCACTTT,CAWSVLSALLDNSPLHF
TRBV30,NA,TRBJ1-3,NA,TGTGCCTGGAGTGTAGGGCTCTCTGGAAACACCATATATTTT,CAWSVGLSGNTIYF
TRBV7-2,NA,TRBJ1-5,NA,TGTGCCAGCAGCTTATTCGGGAATCAGCCCCAGCATTTT,CASSLFGNQPQHF
TRBV7-9,NA,TRBJ1-2,medium-sized,TGTGCCAGCAGCTGGGGACAAGCTAACTATGGCTACACCTTC,CASSWGQANYGYTF
TRBV27,NA,TRBJ2-3,NA,TGTGCCAGCAGTTTACGGTTAAGCACAGATACGCAGTATTTT,CASSLRLSTDTQYF
TRBV7-9,NA,TRBJ1-1,few,TGTGCCAGCAGCTCGCAATGGGGGGGCAGGACTGAAGCTTTCTTT,CASSSQWGGRTEAFF
TRBV4-1,NA,TRBJ1-3,NA,TGCGCCAGCAGCCAAGAAGTTCCCAGATCAGGTGGAAACACCATATATTTT,CASSQEVPRSGGNTIYF
TRBV29-1,NA,TRBJ2-5,NA,TGCAGCGTAGGGGGAAAACTAAAAGAGACCCAGTACTTC,CSVGGKLKETQYF
TRBV29-1,NA,TRBJ2-7,NA,TGCAGCGTGAGGGGGAGGGTCTCCTACGAGCAGTACTTC,CSVRGRVSYEQYF
TRBV29-1,NA,TRBJ1-1,NA,TGCAGCGTCCATCAGAGTGGCAGGTCGAACACTGAAGCTTTCTTT,CSVHQSGRSNTEAFF
TRBV4-1,NA,TRBJ2-5,NA,TGCGCCAGCAGCCAAGAGCGTGTCCAAGAGACCCAGTACTTC,CASSQERVQETQYF
TRBV29-1,NA,TRBJ2-1,NA,TGCAGCGCGGGAGACAGGTACAATGAGCAGTTCTTC,CSAGDRYNEQFF
TRBV7-9,NA,TRBJ1-1,NA,TGTGCCAGCAGCTTAGAACTCGGGGAGGCTTTCTTT,CASSLELGEAFF
TRBV29-1,TRBD2,TRBJ2-1,few,TGCAGCGTGCGGGGGACTAGCGTCAGCTCCTACAATGAGCAGTTCTTC,CSVRGTSVSSYNEQFF
TRBV11-2,NA,TRBJ1-2,NA,TGTGCCAGCAGCTTAGAACAGGGTCGAGGAGGAGGCTACACCTTC,CASSLEQGRGGGYTF